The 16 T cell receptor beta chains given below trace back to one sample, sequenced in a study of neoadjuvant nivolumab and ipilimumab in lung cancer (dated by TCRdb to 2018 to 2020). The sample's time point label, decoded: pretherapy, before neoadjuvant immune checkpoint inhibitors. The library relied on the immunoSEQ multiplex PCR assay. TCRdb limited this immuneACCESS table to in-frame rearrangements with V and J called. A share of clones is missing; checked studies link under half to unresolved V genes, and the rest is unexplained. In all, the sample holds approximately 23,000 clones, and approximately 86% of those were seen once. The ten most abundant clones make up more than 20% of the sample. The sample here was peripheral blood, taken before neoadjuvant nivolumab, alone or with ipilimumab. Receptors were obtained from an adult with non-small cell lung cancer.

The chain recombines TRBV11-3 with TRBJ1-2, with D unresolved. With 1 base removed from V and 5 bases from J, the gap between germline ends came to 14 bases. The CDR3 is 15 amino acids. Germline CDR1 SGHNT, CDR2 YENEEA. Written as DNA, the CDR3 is TGTGCCAGCAGCTTAGTAGGTCGGCCGGCGTATGGCTACACCTTC. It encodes CASSLVGRPAYGYTF.

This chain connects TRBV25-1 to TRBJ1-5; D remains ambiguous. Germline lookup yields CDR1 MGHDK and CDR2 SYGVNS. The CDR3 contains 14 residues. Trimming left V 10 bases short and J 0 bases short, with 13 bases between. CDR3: CANKNNLSNQPQHF. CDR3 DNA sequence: TGTGCCAACAAAAATAATCTTAGCAATCAGCCCCAGCATTTT.

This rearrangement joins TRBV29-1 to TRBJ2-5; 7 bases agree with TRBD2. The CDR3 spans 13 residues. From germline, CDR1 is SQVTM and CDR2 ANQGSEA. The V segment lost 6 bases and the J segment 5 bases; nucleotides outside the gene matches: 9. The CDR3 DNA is TGCAGCGTGGCGACGACTAGCAGGGAGACCCAGTACTTC. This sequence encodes CSVATTSRETQYF.

The CDR3 here is CASSKGRRTNYGYTF. DNA of the CDR3: TGTGCCAGCAGTAAAGGACGTAGGACTAACTATGGCTACACCTTC. The chain joins TRBV6-5 to TRBJ1-2; D is uncertain. The germline V gene has CDR1 MNHEY and CDR2 SVGAGI. This CDR3 has 15 residues. Trimming took 5 bases from V and 0 from J, leaving 13 bases between them.

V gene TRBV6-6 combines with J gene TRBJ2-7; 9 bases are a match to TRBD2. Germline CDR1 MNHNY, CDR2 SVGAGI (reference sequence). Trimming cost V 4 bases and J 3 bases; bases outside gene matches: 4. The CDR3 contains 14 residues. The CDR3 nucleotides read TGTGCCAGCAGTTCCATTAGCGGGAGCTACGAGCAGTACTTC. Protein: CASSSISGSYEQYF.

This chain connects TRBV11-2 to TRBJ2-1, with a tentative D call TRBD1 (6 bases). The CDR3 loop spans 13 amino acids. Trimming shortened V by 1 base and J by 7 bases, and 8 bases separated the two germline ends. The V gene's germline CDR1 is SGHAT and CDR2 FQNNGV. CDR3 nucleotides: TGTGCCAGCAGCTTAGTTAGGGGGAATGAGCAGTTCTTC. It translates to CASSLVRGNEQFF.

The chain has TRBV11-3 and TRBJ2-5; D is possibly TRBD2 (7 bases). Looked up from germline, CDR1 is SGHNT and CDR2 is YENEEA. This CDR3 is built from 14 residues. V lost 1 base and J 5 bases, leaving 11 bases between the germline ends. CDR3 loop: CASSLGGGLETQYF. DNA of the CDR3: TGTGCCAGCAGCTTAGGGGGGGGCTTGGAGACCCAGTACTTC.

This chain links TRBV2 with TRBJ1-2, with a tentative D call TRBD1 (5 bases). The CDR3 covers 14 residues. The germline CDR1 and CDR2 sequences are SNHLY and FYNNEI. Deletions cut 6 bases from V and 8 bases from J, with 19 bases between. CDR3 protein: CASRGAGTQEGYTF. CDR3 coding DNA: TGTGCCAGCAGGGGCGCTGGGACGCAGGAAGGCTACACCTTC.

In DNA, the CDR3 is TGCGCCAGCAGTGGAAGGACCTACGAGCAGTACTTC. Encoded protein: CASSGRTYEQYF. This rearrangement joins TRBV10-1 to TRBJ2-7; D ambiguous. From germline, CDR1 is WNHNN and CDR2 SYGVQD (reference sequence). The CDR3 runs 12 residues. V was trimmed by 4 bases and J by 2 bases, leaving 6 bases between them.

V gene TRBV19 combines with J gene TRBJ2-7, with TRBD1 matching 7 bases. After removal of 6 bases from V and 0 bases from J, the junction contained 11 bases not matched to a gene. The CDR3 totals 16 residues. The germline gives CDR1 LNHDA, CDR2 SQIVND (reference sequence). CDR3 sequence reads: CASRSQWGQSSYEQYF. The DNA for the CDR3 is TGTGCCAGTAGATCCCAATGGGGACAGAGCTCCTACGAGCAGTACTTC.

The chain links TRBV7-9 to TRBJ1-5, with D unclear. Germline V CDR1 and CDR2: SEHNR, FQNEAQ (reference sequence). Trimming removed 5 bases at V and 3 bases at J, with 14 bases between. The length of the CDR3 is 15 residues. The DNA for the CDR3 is TGTGCCAGCAGCCCAGGACGGATTTACAATCAGCCCCAGCATTTT. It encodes CASSPGRIYNQPQHF.

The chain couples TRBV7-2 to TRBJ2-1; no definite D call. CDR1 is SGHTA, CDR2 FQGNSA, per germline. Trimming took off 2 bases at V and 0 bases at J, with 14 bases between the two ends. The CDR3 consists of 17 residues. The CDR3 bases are TGTGCCAGCAGCTTACGGATTTTTTCAAGCTCCTACAATGAGCAGTTCTTC. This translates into CASSLRIFSSSYNEQFF.

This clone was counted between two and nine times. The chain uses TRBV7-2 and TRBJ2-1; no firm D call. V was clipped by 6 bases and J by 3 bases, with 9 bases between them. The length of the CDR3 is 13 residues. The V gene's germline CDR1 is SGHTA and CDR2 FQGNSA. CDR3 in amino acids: CASSIGVYNEQFF. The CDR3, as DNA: TGTGCCAGCAGTATAGGCGTCTACAATGAGCAGTTCTTC.

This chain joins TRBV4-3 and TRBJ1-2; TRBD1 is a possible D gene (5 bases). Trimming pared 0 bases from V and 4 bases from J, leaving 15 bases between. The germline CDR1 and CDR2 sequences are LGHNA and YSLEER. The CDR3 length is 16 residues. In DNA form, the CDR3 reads TGCGCCAGCAGCCAAGATTCTGACAGCGAGTCCTATGGCTACACCTTC. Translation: CASSQDSDSESYGYTF.

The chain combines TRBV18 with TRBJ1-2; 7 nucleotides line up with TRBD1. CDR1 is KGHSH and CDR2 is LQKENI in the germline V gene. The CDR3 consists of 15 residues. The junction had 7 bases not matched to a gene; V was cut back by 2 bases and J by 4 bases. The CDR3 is CASSPRGGAGYGYTF. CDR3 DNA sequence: TGTGCCAGCTCACCAAGAGGGGGCGCAGGCTATGGCTACACCTTC. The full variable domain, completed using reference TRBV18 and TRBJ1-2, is NAGVMQNPRHLVRRRGQEARLRCSPMKGHSHVYWYRQLPEEGLKFMVYLQKENIIDESGMPKERFSAEFPKEGPSILRIQQVVRGDSAAYFCASSPRGGAGYGYTFGSGTRLTVV.

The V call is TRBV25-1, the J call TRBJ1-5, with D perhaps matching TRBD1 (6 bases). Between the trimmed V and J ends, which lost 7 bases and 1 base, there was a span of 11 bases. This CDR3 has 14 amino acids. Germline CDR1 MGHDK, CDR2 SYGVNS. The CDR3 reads CASKKGESNQPQHF. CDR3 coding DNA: TGTGCCAGCAAGAAGGGGGAGAGCAATCAGCCCCAGCATTTT.